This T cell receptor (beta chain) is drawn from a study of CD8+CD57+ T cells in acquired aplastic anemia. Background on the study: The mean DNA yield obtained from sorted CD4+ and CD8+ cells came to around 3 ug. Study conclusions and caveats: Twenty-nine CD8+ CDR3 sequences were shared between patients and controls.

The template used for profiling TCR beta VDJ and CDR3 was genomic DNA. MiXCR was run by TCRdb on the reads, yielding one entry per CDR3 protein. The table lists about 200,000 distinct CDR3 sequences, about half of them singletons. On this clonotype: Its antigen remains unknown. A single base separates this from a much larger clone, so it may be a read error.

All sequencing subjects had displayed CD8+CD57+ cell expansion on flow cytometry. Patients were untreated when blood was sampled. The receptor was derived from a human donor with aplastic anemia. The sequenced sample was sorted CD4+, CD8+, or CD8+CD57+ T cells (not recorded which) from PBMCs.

CDR3 nucleotides: TGCAGTGCTAGACTCACCTCACGGAACACTGAAGCTTTCTTT. This codes for CSARLTSRNTEAFF. This chain connects TRBV20-1 to TRBJ1-1; D is uncertain. V was shortened by 2 bases and J by 1 base, with 11 bases between the two germline ends. The CDR3 length is 14 residues. Germline assignment: CDR1 DFQATT and CDR2 SNEGSKA (reference sequence).